Detailed here is one TCR beta chain. The deep-level immunoSEQ assay was used. The protocol was immunoSEQ multiplex PCR, while the TCRdb copy is restricted to in-frame clones and leaves out a portion. The sample includes about 2,500,000 clones, around 94% seen only once; the top ten take roughly 0.13%. CDR3 length: 18 residues. These data originate in a study of shared clonotypes between healthy human individuals. The TCR sequence derives from a man aged 18 to 35 in good health. Sequenced sample: naive CD4+ T cells sorted from blood. Subset specified: CD45RA+ positively selected. The J gene is TRBJ2-2, the V gene TRBV1; TRBD2, the table's D call, was not compared with the DNA. TRBV1 is assigned pseudogene status. This chain's CDR3 is CTSSQVSRVAGNTGELFF. The CDR3 DNA is TGCACCAGCAGCCAAGTCAGCCGGGTAGCGGGGAACACCGGGGAGCTGTTTTTT.